Given below is one T cell receptor beta chain in context. Its specificity is not known. The CDR3 is made up of 14 amino acids. The germline gives CDR1 SGHAT, CDR2 FQNNGV. V was cut by 4 bases and J by 3 bases, with 12 bases left in between. The data were produced by immunoSEQ multiplex PCR, yet TCRdb's version contains in-frame clones alone and is incomplete. The sample includes 30,000 to 40,000 clones, 75% to 90% of them seen just once. This specimen belongs to a study of regulatory and conventional T cells in RAG deficiency. Findings and caveats of the study: Shannon entropy was markedly lower and Simpson indices higher in RAG-deficient patients than control T-cell subsets.

These data are also associated with another study on regulatory T cells. From that study: The PCR used 52 TRBV and 13 TRBJ primers.

This chain connects TRBV11-2 to TRBJ1-1; TRBD1 might be the D (5 bases). Sequenced input: CD8+ T cells sorted from blood. The receptor was isolated from a human donor in good health. The DNA for the CDR3 is TGTGCCAGCAGCTCCTACGTAGGGGACACTGAAGCTTTCTTT. It codes for CASSSYVGDTEAFF.